Presented here are 17 T cell receptor beta chains from one specimen sequenced in a study of CD8+CD57+ T cells in acquired aplastic anemia. It was genomic DNA that served as the template for profiling TCR beta VDJ and CDR3. TCRdb re-derived calls from the reads in MiXCR, one entry per CDR3 protein. The sample lists 150,000 to 200,000 distinct CDR3 sequences; 50% to 65% were seen once. All sequencing subjects had displayed CD8+CD57+ cell expansion on flow cytometry. The source material was sorted CD4+, CD8+, or CD8+CD57+ T cells (not recorded which) from PBMCs. The source is a human donor with aplastic anemia.

The rearrangement links TRBV11-2 to TRBJ2-7; 13 bases map to TRBD2. The J call is in doubt because the DNA end fits TRBJ2-1 better. This CDR3 spans 16 amino acids. Germline V gene lookup returns CDR1 SGHAT and CDR2 FQNNGV. The chain's CDR3 is CASSYQGLAGLDEQFF. CDR3 sequence (DNA): TGTGCCAGCAGCTACCAGGGACTAGCGGGGCTAGATGAGCAGTTCTTC.

The CDR3 spells CAISNIQGASTDTQYF. The CDR3 bases are TGTGCCATCAGTAACATACAGGGGGCAAGCACAGATACGCAGTATTTT. This sequence joins TRBV10-3 and TRBJ2-3, with TRBD1 identical over 9 bases. There are 16 residues in the CDR3. Trimming cost V 5 bases and J 0 bases; bases outside gene matches: 6. The germline CDR1 and CDR2 sequences are ENHRY and SYGVKD.

This clonotype was counted once. The junction shows a germline mismatch at one end, possibly a read error. CDR3 nucleotides: TGTGCCATCAGTGAATCGAGGACACCCCTCCACTTT. It yields the protein CAISESRTPLHF. The V and J genes are TRBV10-1 and TRBJ1-6, with D uncertain. Germline CDR1 and CDR2: WNHNN and SYGVQD (reference sequence). The CDR3 consists of 12 residues.

This clonotype was counted at least ten times. This sequence joins TRBV12-3 or TRBV12-4 and TRBJ1-1, with 8 positions matching TRBD1. The CDR3 is made up of 14 amino acids. V lost 5 bases to trimming and J lost 3 bases; unmatched junction nucleotides: 5. CDR3 amino acids: CASSSRGRDTEAFF. The CDR3 nucleotides read TGTGCCAGCAGTAGCAGGGGGCGCGACACTGAAGCTTTCTTT.

The chain uses TRBV2 and TRBJ1-5; TRBD1 might be the D (6 bases). Germline V CDR1 and CDR2: SNHLY, FYNNEI. The CDR3 totals 15 residues. V was pared by 3 bases and J by 9 bases, with 18 bases between. CDR3 sequence reads: CASSDRGQGIWPQHF. In nucleotides, the CDR3 is TGTGCCAGCAGTGACCGGGGACAAGGCATTTGGCCCCAGCATTTT.

This clonotype was detected only once. The chain employs TRBV15 and TRBJ2-7; D may be TRBD1 (6 bases). This CDR3 has 15 amino acids. Per the germline V gene, CDR1 is LNHNV and CDR2 is YYDKDF (reference sequence). V gave up 7 bases and J gave up 7 bases, with 23 bases separating them. CDR3 region: CATTGFGDSTGEQYF. For the CDR3, the DNA is TGTGCCACCACCGGATTTGGAGACTCTACAGGGGAGCAGTACTTC.

This chain connects TRBV5-6 to TRBJ2-3, with D possibly being TRBD1 or TRBD2 (6 bases each). Trimming removed 6 bases from V and 11 bases from J, with 19 bases in between. This CDR3 comprises 13 residues. Per germline, CDR1 SGHDT and CDR2 YYEEEE. The DNA of the CDR3 is TGTGCCAGCACCGGGGGCTCCTACAATGAGCAGTATTTT. Amino acids: CASTGGSYNEQYF.

With respect to this clonotype: A clone one base away is much larger, so this may be a read error. The chain joins TRBV11-2 to TRBJ2-1, with D hard to call. The germline V gene has CDR1 SGHAT and CDR2 FQNNGV. The CDR3 contains 18 residues. The CDR3 DNA sequence: TGTGCCTGCAGCTTAGATCGTAGGGCTACCCCTGGGGAAAATGAGCAGTTCTTC. This gives the protein CACSLDRRATPGENEQFF.

This clonotype has just a few counts. The chain couples TRBV10-3 to TRBJ2-7; no clear D. There are 13 residues in the CDR3. Between the trimmed V and J ends, which lost 0 bases and 4 bases, there was a span of 7 bases. Germline V gene lookup returns CDR1 ENHRY and CDR2 SYGVKD. CDR3 nucleotide sequence: TGTGCCATCAGTGAGTCCGCACCTTACGAGCAGTACTTC. Encoded protein: CAISESAPYEQYF.

This rearrangement joins TRBV2 to TRBJ2-5; a possible D gene is TRBD2 (5 bases). The germline V and J ends were trimmed by 3 bases and 5 bases, with 13 bases remaining between them. This CDR3 spans 14 amino acids. From germline, CDR1 is SNHLY and CDR2 FYNNEI. CDR3 coding DNA: TGTGCCAGCAGTGAGACCGCCCGCGGGGAGACCCAGTACTTC. It translates to CASSETARGETQYF. The full variable domain, rest sourced from reference TRBV2 and TRBJ2-5, is EPEVTQTPSHQVTQMGQEVILRCVPISNHLYFYWYRQILGQKVEFLVSFYNNEISEKSEIFDDQFSVERPDGSNFTLKIRSTKLEDSAMYFCASSETARGETQYFGPGTRLLVL.

This clonotype was counted once. This sequence joins TRBV27 and TRBJ1-4; a weak D match, TRBD1 (5 bases). The V end lost 6 bases, the J end lost 6 bases, and 20 bases lay between the germline ends. This CDR3 spans 16 amino acids. Looked up from germline, CDR1 is MNHEY and CDR2 is SMNVEV (reference sequence). The CDR3 region is CASSVSGRRGDEKLFF. For the CDR3, the DNA is TGTGCCAGCAGCGTCAGTGGAAGAAGGGGTGATGAAAAACTGTTTTTT.

The chain uses TRBV19 and TRBJ1-2, with D unclear. V was pared by 2 bases and J by 2 bases, with 9 bases between. The CDR3 runs to 14 residues. Germline V gene lookup returns CDR1 LNHDA and CDR2 SQIVND (reference sequence). This chain's CDR3 is CASSIWRSNYGYTF. In nucleotides, the CDR3 is TGTGCCAGTAGTATATGGCGGTCAAACTATGGCTACACCTTC. Drawing the rest from reference TRBV19 and TRBJ1-2, the complete variable domain is DGGITQSPKYLFRKEGQNVTLSCEQNLNHDAMYWYRQDPGQGLRLIYYSQIVNDFQKGDIAEGYSVSREKKESFPLTVTSAQKNPTAFYLCASSIWRSNYGYTFGSGTRLTVV.

The V and J genes are TRBV3-1 and TRBJ2-5, with D perhaps TRBD1 or TRBD2 (5 bases each). The V gene's germline CDR1 is LGHDT and CDR2 YNNKEL (reference sequence). With 0 bases removed from V and 6 bases from J, the gap between germline ends came to 5 bases. The CDR3 has 12 amino acids. Written as DNA, the CDR3 is TGTGCCAGCAGCCAAGAGGGACAGACCCAGTACTTC. It codes for CASSQEGQTQYF.

V gene TRBV7-9 combines with J gene TRBJ2-7; possibly TRBD2 for D (7 bases). V lost 6 bases and J 3 bases, leaving 18 bases between the germline ends. The CDR3 contains 15 residues. Per germline, CDR1 SEHNR and CDR2 FQNEAQ (reference sequence). CDR3 residues: CASSGFGGQFYEQYF. DNA for the CDR3: TGTGCCAGCAGTGGGTTCGGGGGGCAGTTCTACGAGCAGTACTTC.

The V and J genes are TRBV6-6 and TRBJ2-1; 7 nucleotides match TRBD1. Looked up from germline, CDR1 is MNHNY and CDR2 is SVGAGI (reference sequence). This CDR3 has 14 residues. Trimming took 8 bases from V and 0 from J; bases not matched to a gene: 4. This chain's CDR3 is CASEGDSSYNEQFF. In DNA form, the CDR3 reads TGTGCCAGCGAGGGGGACAGCTCCTACAATGAGCAGTTCTTC.

The chain recombines TRBV7-6 with TRBJ2-1; 15 bases agree with TRBD2. Unmatched junction bases numbered 22, after V lost 0 bases and J lost 10 bases. The CDR3 sequence is 22 residues long. Germline values: CDR1 SGHVS, CDR2 FNYEAQ. DNA of the CDR3: TGTGCCAGCAGCTTAGCCCCAGGGGCAATACAATGGACTAGCGGGGGGGTAGGAGAGCAGTTCTTC. Its translation: CASSLAPGAIQWTSGGVGEQFF.

This clonotype was found many times. CDR3 sequence reads: CASSVTGTGFPEAFF. The CDR3 DNA reads as TGTGCCAGCAGCGTTACCGGGACAGGGTTCCCTGAAGCTTTCTTT. V is TRBV9 and J is TRBJ1-1, with 9 bases fitting TRBD1. Unmatched junction bases numbered 8, after V lost 2 bases and J lost 6 bases. CDR1 is SGDLS, CDR2 YYNGEE, per germline. The CDR3 runs 15 residues.